The 26 T cell receptor beta chains reported below all come from one sample, sequenced in a study of blood T cell repertoires in COVID-19. Produced via immunoSEQ multiplex PCR; TCRdb's table is partial and in-frame only. The sample lists hundreds of thousands of clones, approximately 88% occurring once. Material: peripheral blood. These receptors came from a woman under 40 with COVID-19, enrolled during active disease.

The chain employs TRBV6-2 or TRBV6-3 and TRBJ2-3; TRBD2 might be the D (5 bases). Germline V gene lookup returns CDR1 MNHEY and CDR2 SVGEGT. The CDR3 length is 13 residues. The ends were cut back, 5 bases at V and 6 bases at J, with 12 bases in the middle. The CDR3 here is CASSRPPGDTQYF. The CDR3 DNA sequence: TGTGCCAGCAGTCGTCCCCCGGGGGATACGCAGTATTTT.

This rearrangement joins TRBV24-1 to TRBJ2-2, with 14 bases that match TRBD2. V lost 5 bases and J lost 0; bases outside the gene matches: 10. Germline CDR1 and CDR2: KGHDR and SFDVKD. The CDR3 covers 20 residues. The CDR3 spells CATSAGLAGGLSSNTGELFF. CDR3 coding DNA: TGTGCCACCAGTGCCGGACTAGCGGGAGGTCTATCCTCGAACACCGGGGAGCTGTTTTTT.

The V and J genes are TRBV5-1 and TRBJ2-3; TRBD2 agrees at 8 bases. V lost 4 bases, J lost 4 bases, and 11 bases stayed unmatched. This CDR3 region has 16 residues. Germline V CDR1 and CDR2: SGHRS, YFSETQ. The CDR3 region has the DNA TGCGCCAGCAGCCCCATCCCGGGGGGGACCTCAGATACGCAGTATTTT. Protein product: CASSPIPGGTSDTQYF.

V is TRBV5-8 and J is TRBJ1-2; D unclear. The ends were cut back, 0 bases at V and 4 bases at J, with 13 bases in the middle. This CDR3 comprises 15 residues. Germline V gene data show CDR1 as SGHTS and CDR2 as YDEGEE. Here the CDR3 reads CASSLALGVIYGYTF. Written as DNA, the CDR3 is TGTGCCAGCAGCTTGGCCTTAGGAGTAATCTATGGCTACACCTTC.

V usage is TRBV27 and J usage is TRBJ2-5; 7 nucleotides agree with TRBD1. CDR3 length: 15 amino acids. Germline CDR1 reads MNHEY; CDR2 reads SMNVEV (reference sequence). The trim removed 2 bases at V and 5 bases at J, leaving 8 bases unmatched. The CDR3 spells CASSLGQDPVETQYF. The DNA for the CDR3 is TGTGCCAGCAGTTTAGGACAGGACCCGGTCGAGACCCAGTACTTC.

V usage is TRBV24-1 and J usage is TRBJ1-2, with 7 bases matching TRBD1. Looked up from germline, CDR1 is KGHDR and CDR2 is SFDVKD. V was pared by 7 bases and J by 5 bases, with 6 bases of the junction left unmatched. CDR3 length equals 13 residues. The CDR3 DNA reads as TGTGCCACCAGCACAGGGGAAGGTTATGGCTACACCTTC. Its protein product is CATSTGEGYGYTF.

The V and J genes are TRBV15 and TRBJ1-5; the match to TRBD1 covers 7 bases. V lost 0 bases, J lost 6 bases, and 5 bases stayed unmatched. In germline, CDR1 is LNHNV, CDR2 YYDKDF (reference sequence). The CDR3 sequence is 15 residues long. The CDR3 sequence is CATSRDRGTAQPQHF. The CDR3 DNA reads TGTGCCACCAGCAGAGACCGTGGGACAGCTCAGCCCCAGCATTTT.

The CDR3 DNA reads as TGTGCCAGCAGTTTAAGCAGGGAAGCTGATTCACCCCTCCACTTT. This sequence encodes CASSLSREADSPLHF. The chain couples TRBV6-2 or TRBV6-3 to TRBJ1-6; D is perhaps TRBD1 (5 bases). CDR3 length: 15 residues. The V gene lost 4 bases and the J gene lost 8 bases, with 15 bases spanning the gap. Germline assignment: CDR1 MNHEY and CDR2 SVGEGT.

The chain joins TRBV5-8 to TRBJ2-3; possible D gene TRBD1, 6 bases. CDR3 length: 15 residues. CDR1 and CDR2 (germline): SGHTS, YDEGEE. V dropped 3 bases and J dropped 0 bases, with 11 bases sitting between them. DNA for the CDR3: TGTGCCAGCAGCTCTGGGGGCCTTAGCACAGATACGCAGTATTTT. This translates into CASSSGGLSTDTQYF.

This chain connects TRBV18 to TRBJ2-7, with TRBD2 identical over 9 bases. Trimming at V came to 4 bases and at J to 2 bases, leaving 3 bases not matched to a gene. Germline loops: CDR1 KGHSH, CDR2 LQKENI. There are 14 residues in the CDR3. The CDR3 DNA sequence: TGTGCCAGCTCACTCAGCGGGGGGCCCTACGAGCAGTACGTC. Translated, it gives CASSLSGGPYEQYV.

The chain has TRBV7-9 and TRBJ2-7; 10 bases are shared with TRBD2. Per germline, CDR1 SEHNR and CDR2 FQNEAQ (reference sequence). After removal of 4 bases from V and 6 bases from J, the junction contained 3 bases not matched to a gene. The CDR3 totals 13 residues. CDR3 nucleotide sequence: TGTGCCAGCAGCTGGACTAGCGGCGGCGAGCAGTACTTC. This gives the protein CASSWTSGGEQYF.

In DNA, the CDR3 is TGCGCCAGCAGCCCCTCCCTTGGCGGGACTTCCTATAGCACAGATACGCAGTATTTT. Protein sequence: CASSPSLGGTSYSTDTQYF. The gene calls are TRBV4-3 and TRBJ2-3; D may be TRBD2 (6 bases). Trimming stripped 4 bases from V and 0 bases from J, with 23 bases between. Germline CDR1 reads LGHNA; CDR2 reads YSLEER. The CDR3 runs 19 residues.

The rearrangement links TRBV19 to TRBJ2-1; 9 bases fit TRBD2. From germline, CDR1 is LNHDA and CDR2 SQIVND (reference sequence). Germline trimming cut 5 bases from V and 4 bases from J; bases unmatched to any gene: 9. The CDR3 contains 16 residues. For the CDR3, the DNA is TGTGCCAGTAGTGAGGGGCTTCTAGCGGGGTACAATGAGCAGTTCTTC. It encodes CASSEGLLAGYNEQFF.

The chain uses TRBV6-5 and TRBJ2-2; perhaps TRBD1 as D (6 bases). The CDR3 runs to 15 residues. Germline CDR1 MNHEY, CDR2 SVGAGI. The V and J ends lost 1 base and 6 bases respectively, with 12 bases between them. CDR3: CASSYFSRGSGELFF. The CDR3 bases are TGTGCCAGCAGTTACTTCAGCAGGGGTTCCGGGGAGCTGTTTTTT.

The chain carries TRBV7-9 and TRBJ1-1, with TRBD1 identical over 7 bases. Trimming cost V 4 bases and J 0 bases; bases outside gene matches: 5. Germline V CDR1 and CDR2: SEHNR, FQNEAQ (reference sequence). This CDR3 comprises 15 residues. The CDR3 nucleotides are TGTGCCAGCAGCTCGGCAGGGGGTATGAACACTGAAGCTTTCTTT. Translated: CASSSAGGMNTEAFF.

This clone showed up just once. The chain employs TRBV15 and TRBJ2-7, with 7 nucleotides matching TRBD1. CDR1 is LNHNV, CDR2 YYDKDF, per germline (reference sequence). Germline trimming cut 5 bases from V and 7 bases from J; bases unmatched to any gene: 11. This CDR3 has 14 amino acids. CDR3 sequence reads: CATSGWDSFGEQYF. CDR3 nucleotide sequence: TGTGCCACCAGCGGATGGGACAGCTTCGGGGAGCAGTACTTC.

The sample holds one count of this clone. The chain links TRBV5-4 to TRBJ2-1, with 13 bases lining up with TRBD2. Germline values: CDR1 SGHNT, CDR2 YYREEE (reference sequence). J was trimmed by 4 bases and V by 2 bases; bases with no gene match: 12. The length of the CDR3 is 19 residues. The CDR3 DNA reads TGTGCCAGCAGCTTCAAAGGACTAGCGGGAGTGGTTGGGTACAATGAGCAGTTCTTC. Protein: CASSFKGLAGVVGYNEQFF.

This chain joins TRBV29-1 and TRBJ2-5, with TRBD1 as a possible D gene (5 bases). In germline, CDR1 is SQVTM, CDR2 ANQGSEA. Trimming took off 4 bases at V and 5 bases at J, with 11 bases between the two ends. The CDR3 extends over 12 amino acids. CDR3 nucleotide sequence: TGCAGCGTTGGGGGCCTGGGGGAGACCCAGTACTTC. This sequence encodes CSVGGLGETQYF.

This sequence joins TRBV3-1 (or the pseudogene TRBV3-2) and TRBJ2-1; D perhaps matches TRBD2 (5 bases). The germline V and J ends were trimmed by 0 bases and 9 bases, with 9 bases remaining between them. CDR3 size: 13 residues. Looked up from germline, CDR1 is LGHDT and CDR2 is YNNKEL (reference sequence). As DNA, the CDR3 is TGTGCCAGCAGCCAAGAAGTGAGGGCTGAGCAGTTCTTC. It encodes CASSQEVRAEQFF.

The gene calls are TRBV14 and TRBJ2-5, with TRBD2 matching 7 bases. Germline V gene data show CDR1 as SGHDN and CDR2 as FVKESK. The V segment lost 4 bases and the J segment 5 bases; nucleotides outside the gene matches: 13. The CDR3 consists of 16 residues. In nucleotides, the CDR3 is TGTGCCAGCAGCCCGAAACCGCTAGCGGTTGGGGAGACCCAGTACTTC. As protein: CASSPKPLAVGETQYF. Full variable domain (missing parts from reference TRBV14 and TRBJ2-5): EAGVTQFPSHSVIEKGQTVTLRCDPISGHDNLYWYRRVMGKEIKFLLHFVKESKQDESGMPNNRFLAERTGGTYSTLKVQPAELEDSGVYFCASSPKPLAVGETQYFGPGTRLLVL.

This clone came up once. The genes are TRBV5-8 and TRBJ2-3; perhaps TRBD1 as D (6 bases). Per germline, CDR1 SGHTS and CDR2 YDEGEE. V was cut by 2 bases and J by 5 bases, with 6 bases left in between. This CDR3 has 12 residues. The DNA for the CDR3 is TGTGCCAGCAGCTTAGGGGGAGATACGCAGTATTTT. It yields the protein CASSLGGDTQYF. Full variable domain (remainder filled in from reference TRBV5-8 and TRBJ2-3): EAGVTQSPTHLIKTRGQQATLRCSPISGHTSVYWYQQALGLGLQFLLWYDEGEERNRGNFPPRFSGRQFPNYSSELNVNALELEDSALYLCASSLGGDTQYFGPGTRLTVL.

This sequence joins TRBV5-6 and TRBJ1-5; TRBD1 agrees at 7 bases. Trimming removed 0 bases from V and 6 bases from J; junction bases left unmatched: 3. Germline V gene data show CDR1 as SGHDT and CDR2 as YYEEEE. This CDR3 is built from 14 residues. The CDR3 DNA follows: TGTGCCAGCAGCTTGGACCAGGGGGGTCAGCCCCAGCATTTT. Its translation is CASSLDQGGQPQHF.

This chain connects TRBV6-5 to TRBJ2-5; 8 bases align to TRBD1. The CDR3 totals 15 residues. Germline V CDR1 and CDR2: MNHEY, SVGAGI. The V and J ends lost 8 bases and 2 bases, in that order; junction bases with no gene match: 10. The CDR3 region is CASRQRRTGQETQYF. In DNA, the CDR3 is TGTGCCAGCCGCCAACGGAGGACAGGGCAAGAGACCCAGTACTTC.

The chain employs TRBV29-1 and TRBJ1-2; D might be TRBD1 (5 bases). Trimming removed 3 bases from V and 5 bases from J, with 16 bases in between. CDR1 and CDR2 from the germline V gene are SQVTM and ANQGSEA. The CDR3 spans 14 residues. CDR3 loop: CSVDEAGPGYGYTF. DNA of the CDR3: TGCAGCGTTGATGAGGCGGGACCTGGTTATGGCTACACCTTC.

In this sample, this clone turned up a few times. The V gene is TRBV7-2, the J gene TRBJ1-6; no definite D call. The germline gives CDR1 SGHTA, CDR2 FQGNSA. CDR3 length: 14 amino acids. V was pared by 5 bases and J by 7 bases, with 12 bases between. The CDR3 bases are TGTGCCAGCAGCAGGGAACCGGGGAATTCACCCCTCCACTTT. It specifies CASSREPGNSPLHF.

Here the CDR3 DNA reads TGTGCCAGCAGCGGGCAAAGCGGGAGGACGAACACCGGGGAGCTGTTTTTT. It codes for CASSGQSGRTNTGELFF. The chain links TRBV7-9 to TRBJ2-2, with 9 bases that match TRBD2. This CDR3 contains 17 residues. Trimming took 5 bases from V and 0 from J; bases not matched to a gene: 7. Germline CDR1 SEHNR, CDR2 FQNEAQ (reference sequence). The entire variable domain, with the rest obtained from reference TRBV7-9 and TRBJ2-2, is as follows: DTGVSQNPRHKITKRGQNVTFRCDPISEHNRLYWYRQTLGQGPEFLTYFQNEAQLEKSRLLSDRFSAERPKGSFSTLEIQRTEQGDSAMYLCASSGQSGRTNTGELFFGEGSRLTVL.